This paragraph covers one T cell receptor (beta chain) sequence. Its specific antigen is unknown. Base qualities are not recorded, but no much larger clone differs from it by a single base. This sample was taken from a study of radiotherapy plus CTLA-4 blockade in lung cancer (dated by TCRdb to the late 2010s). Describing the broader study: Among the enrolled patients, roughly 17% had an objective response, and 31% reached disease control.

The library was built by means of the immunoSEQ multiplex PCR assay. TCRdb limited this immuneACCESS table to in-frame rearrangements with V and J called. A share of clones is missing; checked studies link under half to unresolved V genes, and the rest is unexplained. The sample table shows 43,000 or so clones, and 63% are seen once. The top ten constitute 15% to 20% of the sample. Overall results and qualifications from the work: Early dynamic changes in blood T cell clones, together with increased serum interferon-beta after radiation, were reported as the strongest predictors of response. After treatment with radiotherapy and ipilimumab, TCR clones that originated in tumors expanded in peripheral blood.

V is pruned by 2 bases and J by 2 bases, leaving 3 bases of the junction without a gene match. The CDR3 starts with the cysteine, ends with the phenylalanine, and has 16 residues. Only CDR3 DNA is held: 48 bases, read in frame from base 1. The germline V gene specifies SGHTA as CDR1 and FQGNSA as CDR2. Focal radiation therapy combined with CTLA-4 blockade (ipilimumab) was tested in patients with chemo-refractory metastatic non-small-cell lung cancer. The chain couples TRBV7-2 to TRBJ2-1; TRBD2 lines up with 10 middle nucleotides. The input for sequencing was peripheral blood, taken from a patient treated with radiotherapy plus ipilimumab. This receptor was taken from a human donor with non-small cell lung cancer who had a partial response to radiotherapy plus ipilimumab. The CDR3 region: CASSLSGTSAYNEQFF. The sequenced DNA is TGTGCCAGCAGCTTAAGCGGGACTAGCGCCTACAATGAGCAGTTCTTC.